This TCR beta chain was recorded in a study of shared clonotypes between healthy human individuals. The length of the CDR3 is 15 residues. Trimming removed 5 bases from V and 5 bases from J, with 18 bases in between. From germline, CDR1 is MNHEY and CDR2 SMNVEV (reference sequence). Naive-designated CD8 cells lacked CD45RO, were positively enriched for CCR7, and omitted terminally differentiated effector memory CD45RA+ cells. The protocol was immunoSEQ multiplex PCR, while the TCRdb copy is restricted to in-frame clones and leaves out a portion. The table includes some 2.1 million clones, about 95% detected once.

The chain is built from TRBV27 and TRBJ1-1, with D hard to call. The TCR was taken from a man younger than 35 in good health. Sequencing input: naive CD8+ T cells sorted from blood. This CDR3 is CASSLSLRLGTEAFF. The CDR3 bases are TGTGCCAGCAGTCTCAGTCTAAGGTTGGGTACTGAAGCTTTCTTT.